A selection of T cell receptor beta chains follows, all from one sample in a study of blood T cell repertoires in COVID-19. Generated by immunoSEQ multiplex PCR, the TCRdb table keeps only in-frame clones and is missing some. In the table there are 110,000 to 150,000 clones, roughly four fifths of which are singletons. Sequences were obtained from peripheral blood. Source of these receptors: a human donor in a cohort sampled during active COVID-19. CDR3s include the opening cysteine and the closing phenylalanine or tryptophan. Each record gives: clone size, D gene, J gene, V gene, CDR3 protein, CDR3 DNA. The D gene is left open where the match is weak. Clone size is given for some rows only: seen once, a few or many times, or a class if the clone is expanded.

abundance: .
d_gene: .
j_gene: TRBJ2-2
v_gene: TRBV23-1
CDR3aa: CASRTVTNTGELFF
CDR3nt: TGCGCCAGCAGGACAGTAACGAACACCGGGGAGCTGTTTTTT

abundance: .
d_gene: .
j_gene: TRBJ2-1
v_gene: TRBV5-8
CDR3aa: CASSLAGRAYNEQFF
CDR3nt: TGTGCCAGCAGCTTGGCCGGCAGGGCCTACAATGAGCAGTTCTTC

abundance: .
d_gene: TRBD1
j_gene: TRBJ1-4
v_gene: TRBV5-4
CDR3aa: CASSLGGQGNEKLFF
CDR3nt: TGTGCCAGCAGCTTGGGTGGACAGGGAAATGAAAAACTGTTTTTT

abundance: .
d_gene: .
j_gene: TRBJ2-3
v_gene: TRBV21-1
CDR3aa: CASTLPGGGPGDTQYF
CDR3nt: TGTGCCAGCACCCTACCTGGGGGGGGTCCCGGGGATACGCAGTATTTT

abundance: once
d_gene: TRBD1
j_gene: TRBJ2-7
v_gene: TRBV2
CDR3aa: CASSEDRGDYEQYF
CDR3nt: TGTGCCAGCAGCGAGGACAGGGGGGACTACGAGCAGTACTTC

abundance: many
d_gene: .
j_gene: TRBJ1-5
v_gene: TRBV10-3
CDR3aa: CATVQGLSNQPQHF
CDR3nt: TGTGCCACGGTGCAGGGGTTAAGCAATCAGCCCCAGCATTTT

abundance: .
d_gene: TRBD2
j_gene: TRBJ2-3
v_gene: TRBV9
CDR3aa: CASSAIAGGTDTQYF
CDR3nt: TGTGCCAGCAGCGCGATAGCGGGGGGCACAGATACGCAGTATTTT

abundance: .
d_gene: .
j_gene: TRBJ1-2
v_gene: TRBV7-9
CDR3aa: CASSLGTVEGYTF
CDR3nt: TGTGCCAGCAGCTTAGGGACAGTAGAGGGCTACACCTTC

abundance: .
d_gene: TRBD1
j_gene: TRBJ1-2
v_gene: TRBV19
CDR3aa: CASSTLDREWYGYTF
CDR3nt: TGTGCCAGTAGTACGCTGGACAGGGAGTGGTATGGCTACACCTTC

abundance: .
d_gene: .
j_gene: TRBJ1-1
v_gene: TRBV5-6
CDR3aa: CASSAPGYTEAFF
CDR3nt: TGTGCCAGCAGCGCCCCAGGGTACACTGAAGCTTTCTTT

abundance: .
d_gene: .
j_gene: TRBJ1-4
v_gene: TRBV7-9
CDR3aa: CASSPGQGGDEKLFF
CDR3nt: TGTGCCAGCAGCCCCGGGCAGGGTGGGGATGAAAAACTGTTTTTT

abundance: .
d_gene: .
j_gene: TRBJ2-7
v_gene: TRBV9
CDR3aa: CASSVNRASYEQYF
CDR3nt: TGTGCCAGCAGCGTCAACAGGGCCTCCTACGAGCAGTACTTC

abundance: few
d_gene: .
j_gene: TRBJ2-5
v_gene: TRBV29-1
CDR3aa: CSVSNQGFIETQYF
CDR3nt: TGCAGCGTGTCAAACCAGGGTTTTATTGAGACCCAGTACTTC

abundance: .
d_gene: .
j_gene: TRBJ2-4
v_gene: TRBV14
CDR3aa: CASSQSGIKNIQYF
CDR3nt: TGTGCCAGCAGCCAATCCGGTATCAAAAACATTCAGTACTTC

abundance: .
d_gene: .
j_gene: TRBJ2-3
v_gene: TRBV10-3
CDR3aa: CAISVQADTQYF
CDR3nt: TGTGCCATCAGTGTACAGGCAGATACGCAGTATTTT

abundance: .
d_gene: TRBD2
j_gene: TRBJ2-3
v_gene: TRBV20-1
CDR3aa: CSASYGGAADTQYF
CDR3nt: TGCAGTGCTAGTTACGGGGGGGCCGCAGATACGCAGTATTTT

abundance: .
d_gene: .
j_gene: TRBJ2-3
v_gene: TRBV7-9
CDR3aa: CASSLAASGTDTQYF
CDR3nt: TGTGCCAGCAGCTTAGCGGCTAGCGGCACAGATACGCAGTATTTT

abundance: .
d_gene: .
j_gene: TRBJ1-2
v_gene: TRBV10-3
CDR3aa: CATTQGSYGYTF
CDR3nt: TGTGCCACCACTCAGGGTTCCTATGGCTACACCTTC

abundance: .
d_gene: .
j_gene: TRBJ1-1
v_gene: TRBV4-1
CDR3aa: CASSPLRGGTEAFF
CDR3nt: TGCGCCAGCAGCCCCCTACGGGGGGGGACTGAAGCTTTCTTT

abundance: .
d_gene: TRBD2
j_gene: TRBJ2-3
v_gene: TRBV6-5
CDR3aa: CASSLELAGDTQYF
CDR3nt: TGTGCCAGCAGTTTGGAACTAGCGGGAGATACGCAGTATTTT

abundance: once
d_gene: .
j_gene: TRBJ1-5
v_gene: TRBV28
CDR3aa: CASNQPDRKQPQHF
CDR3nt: TGTGCCAGCAACCAACCGGACAGAAAACAGCCCCAGCATTTT